The rows below give T cell receptor beta chains drawn from one sample of a study of neurological immune-mediated disorders. Each CDR3 protein is one row after TCRdb ran MiXCR on the 5' RACE reads. The sample has around 50,000 distinct CDR3 sequences; approximately 3.9% are singletons. Material: PBMCs. The receptors come from a man aged 55 to 70 with multiple sclerosis. Both conserved end residues are part of each CDR3. D genes are given only for firm matches. Size is stated for part of the rows, as once, few or many counts, or as a class when the clone is expanded.

abundance,d_gene,j_gene,len,v_gene,CDR3aa,CDR3nt
many,-,TRBJ1-2,15,TRBV3-1,CASSPWGLDGYGYTF,TGTGCCAGCAGCCCGTGGGGCCTGGACGGCTATGGCTACACCTTC
-,-,TRBJ2-7,13,TRBV20-1,CSDKGTSSYEQYF,TGCAGTGACAAGGGAACCAGCTCCTACGAGCAGTACTTC
many,-,TRBJ2-5,14,TRBV27,CASWTKAFQETQYF,TGTGCCAGCTGGACGAAAGCTTTCCAAGAGACCCAGTACTTC
many,-,TRBJ2-2,15,TRBV3-1,CASSPPPENTGELFF,TGTGCCAGCAGCCCCCCCCCAGAGAACACCGGGGAGCTGTTTTTT
many,-,TRBJ1-1,13,TRBV5-1,CASSLALNTEAFF,TGCGCCAGCAGCTTAGCCCTAAACACTGAAGCTTTCTTT
-,TRBD2,TRBJ2-1,15,TRBV10-3,CAISESASGRFEQFF,TGTGCCATCAGTGAGTCTGCTAGCGGGAGATTTGAGCAGTTCTTC
many,-,TRBJ2-5,13,TRBV5-1,CATSLGARETQYF,TGCGCCACTTCTTTGGGGGCCCGAGAGACCCAGTACTTC
many,TRBD2,TRBJ2-5,14,TRBV6-2/TRBV6-3,CASSPSGMQETQYF,TGTGCCAGCAGTCCTAGCGGGATGCAAGAGACCCAGTACTTC
many,-,TRBJ1-1,14,TRBV20-1,CSAKGGVRDTEAFF,TGCAGTGCCAAGGGGGGGGTTCGGGACACTGAAGCTTTCTTT
many,TRBD1,TRBJ2-5,14,TRBV7-9,CASKGQGARETQYF,TGTGCCAGCAAAGGACAGGGGGCGCGGGAGACCCAGTACTTC
many,TRBD2,TRBJ2-7,15,TRBV5-6,CASSSNSGRPYEQYF,TGTGCCAGCAGCTCGAATAGCGGGAGGCCCTACGAGCAGTACTTC
many,-,TRBJ1-1,15,TRBV6-6,CASNTERVGKAEAFF,TGTGCCAGCAACACAGAGAGGGTGGGTAAGGCTGAAGCTTTCTTT
many,TRBD2,TRBJ2-3,20,TRBV12-3/TRBV12-4,CASSPLGLAGGAFSTDTQYF,TGTGCCAGCAGTCCTCTAGGACTAGCGGGGGGGGCATTTAGCACAGATACGCAGTATTTT
many,TRBD2,TRBJ2-3,15,TRBV10-3,CATRGSGESTDTQYF,TGTGCCACCCGGGGTAGCGGGGAGAGCACAGATACGCAGTATTTT
many,TRBD2,TRBJ2-7,15,TRBV5-6,CASSTKAGSPYEQYF,TGTGCCAGCAGCACCAAAGCGGGATCCCCCTACGAGCAGTACTTC
many,-,TRBJ1-1,14,TRBV19,CASSAGRYPFEAFF,TGTGCCAGTAGTGCCGGGAGATACCCTTTTGAAGCTTTCTTT
many,TRBD1,TRBJ1-5,16,TRBV18,CASSPGTGLSNQPQHF,TGTGCCAGCTCACCCGGGACAGGTCTTAGCAATCAGCCCCAGCATTTT
-,-,TRBJ2-1,17,TRBV5-1,CASSPRDGGRTYNEQFF,TGCGCCAGCAGCCCGCGTGACGGGGGACGGACATACAATGAGCAGTTCTTC
many,-,TRBJ1-1,12,TRBV6-1,CASIGGGTEAFF,TGTGCCAGCATAGGGGGGGGCACTGAAGCTTTCTTT
many,TRBD1,TRBJ2-1,13,TRBV9,CASSVGQSNEQFF,TGTGCCAGCAGCGTGGGACAGAGCAATGAGCAGTTCTTC
many,TRBD2,TRBJ2-1,17,TRBV5-1,CASSFFILANSYNEQFF,TGCGCCAGCAGCTTTTTCATACTAGCGAATTCCTACAATGAGCAGTTCTTC
many,-,TRBJ1-1,13,TRBV5-6,CASRLTGGAEAFF,TGTGCCAGCAGATTAACAGGAGGCGCTGAAGCTTTCTTT
many,-,TRBJ2-7,12,TRBV2,CASSVPAYEQYF,TGTGCCAGCAGTGTACCTGCCTACGAGCAGTACTTC
-,TRBD2,TRBJ2-3,16,TRBV3-1,CASSQGLRLAGGTQYF,TGTGCCAGCAGCCAAGGATTGAGACTAGCGGGGGGGACACAGTATTTT
many,-,TRBJ2-5,16,TRBV6-4,CASSDPRQDSPETQYF,TGTGCCAGCAGTGACCCGAGACAGGACAGCCCTGAGACCCAGTACTTC
many,-,TRBJ1-1,14,TRBV20-1,CSARRPTGGTEAFF,TGCAGTGCTAGAAGGCCCACAGGCGGGACTGAAGCTTTCTTT
large,TRBD1,TRBJ2-7,14,TRBV5-1,CASSPGTGGYEQYF,TGCGCCAGCAGCCCCGGGACAGGGGGCTACGAGCAGTACTTC
many,TRBD1,TRBJ1-1,15,TRBV5-6,CASSLDPGGDTEAFF,TGTGCCAGCAGCTTGGATCCAGGGGGCGACACTGAAGCTTTCTTT
many,-,TRBJ1-2,13,TRBV20-1,CSAIQVANYGYTF,TGCAGTGCCATACAGGTAGCTAACTATGGCTACACCTTC
many,-,TRBJ2-1,14,TRBV6-6,CASNLDRRDNEQFF,TGTGCCAGCAATTTAGACAGGCGGGATAATGAGCAGTTCTTC
-,-,TRBJ1-1,11,TRBV29-1,CSVEFENEAFF,TGCAGCGTTGAATTCGAGAATGAAGCTTTCTTT
many,-,TRBJ2-1,15,TRBV11-2,CASSREQGSYNEQFF,TGTGCCAGCAGCCGGGAGCAGGGCTCCTACAATGAGCAGTTCTTC
many,-,TRBJ2-1,14,TRBV20-1,CSAPGVSSYNEQFF,TGCAGTGCCCCGGGGGTCAGCTCCTACAATGAGCAGTTCTTC
many,TRBD1,TRBJ2-4,17,TRBV5-1,CASSLSSGPGGKNIQYF,TGCGCCAGCAGCTTGAGCTCGGGCCCAGGGGGCAAAAACATTCAGTACTTC
many,-,TRBJ2-1,15,TRBV5-1,CASSLGEDSYNEQFF,TGCGCCAGCAGCCTAGGGGAGGATTCCTACAATGAGCAGTTCTTC
many,TRBD1,TRBJ1-2,14,TRBV20-1,CSASSQGQNYGYTF,TGCAGTGCTAGCTCTCAGGGACAGAACTATGGCTACACCTTC
many,TRBD1,TRBJ1-5,14,TRBV12-3/TRBV12-4,CASSLTGKDQPQHF,TGTGCCAGCAGTTTGACAGGGAAGGATCAGCCCCAGCATTTT
many,-,TRBJ2-5,14,TRBV10-3,CAISNGRGDETQYF,TGTGCCATCTCGAACGGCAGGGGGGACGAGACCCAGTACTTC
many,-,TRBJ2-2,13,TRBV2,CASSKLNTGELFF,TGTGCCAGCAGTAAACTGAACACCGGGGAGCTGTTTTTT
many,-,TRBJ1-2,14,TRBV6-5,CASKNGGQNYGYTF,TGTGCCAGCAAAAACGGTGGACAGAACTATGGCTACACCTTC
many,TRBD1,TRBJ2-1,15,TRBV25-1,CASSPDRGDLNEQFF,TGTGCCAGCAGCCCAGACAGGGGGGATCTCAATGAGCAGTTCTTC
few,-,TRBJ1-1,15,TRBV11-2,CASSLDLARNTEAFF,TGTGCCAGCAGCTTAGATCTTGCCAGGAACACTGAAGCTTTCTTT
few,-,TRBJ1-4,12,TRBV3-1,CDSSKGVTELFF,TGTGACAGCAGCAAAGGGGTGACTGAGCTGTTTTTT
many,TRBD2,TRBJ2-2,16,TRBV7-2,CASSSLSGSRAGELFF,TGTGCCAGCAGCTCCCTTAGCGGGAGTAGAGCCGGGGAGCTGTTTTTT
many,-,TRBJ2-3,16,TRBV5-1,CASSLEAGSSTDTQYF,TGCGCCAGCAGCTTGGAAGCGGGTTCTAGCACAGATACGCAGTATTTT
many,-,TRBJ2-1,13,TRBV7-2,CASRPTSTDEQFF,TGTGCCAGCAGACCTACTAGTACCGATGAGCAGTTCTTC
many,-,TRBJ1-1,14,TRBV5-1,CASSLAQTGTEAFF,TGCGCCAGCAGCCTAGCTCAGACGGGAACCGAAGCTTTCTTT
many,-,TRBJ2-7,15,TRBV12-3/TRBV12-4,CASSSLGTGEYEQYF,TGTGCCAGCAGTTCCCTTGGGACTGGTGAATACGAGCAGTACTTC
many,-,TRBJ2-1,15,TRBV12-3/TRBV12-4,CASSLALQGRNEQFF,TGTGCCAGCAGTTTAGCGCTCCAGGGGAGGAATGAGCAGTTCTTC